The next 12 T cell receptor beta chains were all read from a single sample in a study of blood T cell repertoires in COVID-19. TCRdb keeps only in-frame clones here, not all; method: immunoSEQ multiplex PCR. The sample holds about 83,000 clones; about 87% are singletons and the top ten take under 8.5%. The sample consisted of peripheral blood. The receptors come from a man older than 75 with active or convalescent COVID-19.

The chain uses TRBV9 and TRBJ2-2; 9 positions agree with TRBD2. Germline V gene data show CDR1 as SGDLS and CDR2 as YYNGEE. The CDR3 runs 15 residues. The junction had 7 bases not matched to a gene; V was cut back by 4 bases and J by 6 bases. The CDR3 protein is CASSRRTSDAGELFF. The DNA for the CDR3 is TGTGCCAGCAGCAGACGGACTAGCGATGCCGGGGAGCTGTTTTTT.

The rearrangement joins TRBV19 to TRBJ2-1, with TRBD2 identical over 13 bases. V shed 0 bases and J 5 bases; nucleotides not matched to a gene: 10. The CDR3 length is 19 residues. Looked up from germline, CDR1 is LNHDA and CDR2 is SQIVND (reference sequence). In DNA form, the CDR3 reads TGTGCCAGTAGTATAGATACTAGCGGGGGGGCCGTCATCGACAATGAGCAGTTCTTC. Translated: CASSIDTSGGAVIDNEQFF.

This chain joins TRBV5-8 and TRBJ2-4; D uncertain. The V end lost 5 bases, the J end lost 6 bases, and 15 bases lay between the germline ends. The CDR3 extends over 14 amino acids. From germline, CDR1 is SGHTS and CDR2 YDEGEE. The CDR3: CASRLLEMGNIQYF. CDR3 bases: TGTGCCAGCAGACTACTTGAAATGGGAAACATTCAGTACTTC. The variable domain in full, completed from reference TRBV5-8 and TRBJ2-4, reads EAGVTQSPTHLIKTRGQQATLRCSPISGHTSVYWYQQALGLGLQFLLWYDEGEERNRGNFPPRFSGRQFPNYSSELNVNALELEDSALYLCASRLLEMGNIQYFGAGTRLSVL.

The rearrangement uses TRBV6-5 and TRBJ1-1; D uncertain. The CDR3 is 13 residues long. Per germline, CDR1 MNHEY and CDR2 SVGAGI. Trimming shortened V by 8 bases and J by 5 bases, and 15 bases separated the two germline ends. CDR3 protein: CASSGRRVTEAFF. The CDR3 bases are TGTGCCAGCTCGGGCAGGCGGGTGACTGAAGCTTTCTTT.

The V and J genes are TRBV5-1 and TRBJ2-3; 9 bases are a match to TRBD2. Germline values: CDR1 SGHRS, CDR2 YFSETQ. The CDR3 totals 16 residues. V dropped 4 bases and J dropped 2; count of bases not matched to a gene: 8. The CDR3 sequence is CASSPRGGASTDTQYF. The CDR3 bases are TGCGCCAGCAGCCCCCGCGGGGGGGCGTCCACAGATACGCAGTATTTT.

The chain combines TRBV18 with TRBJ1-1, with D unclear. The CDR3 totals 13 residues. The V end lost 3 bases, the J end lost 0 bases, and 5 bases lay between the germline ends. Germline V lookup: CDR1 KGHSH, CDR2 LQKENI. The CDR3 DNA follows: TGTGCCAGCTCACCGACACTGAACACTGAAGCTTTCTTT. Its translation is CASSPTLNTEAFF.

J is TRBJ1-1 and V is TRBV6-1; maybe TRBD1 (5 bases). The V end lost 3 bases, the J end lost 11 bases, and 16 bases lay between the germline ends. Germline V gives CDR1 MNHNS, CDR2 SASEGT. CDR3 length: 13 residues. The chain's CDR3 is CASSDGGVGKAFF. CDR3 nucleotide sequence: TGTGCCAGCAGTGATGGAGGGGTTGGCAAGGCTTTCTTT.

The chain couples TRBV6-5 to TRBJ1-1; a possible D gene is TRBD1 (5 bases). Looked up from germline, CDR1 is MNHEY and CDR2 is SVGAGI. CDR3 length: 13 residues. V gave up 7 bases and J gave up 1 base, with 10 bases separating them. CDR3 in DNA: TGTGCCAGCACCCTAGACAGGAACACTGAAGCTTTCTTT. Translation: CASTLDRNTEAFF.

CDR3 in amino acids: CASSLTGPYGYTF. The CDR3 coding sequence is TGTGCCAGCAGCTTGACAGGCCCCTATGGCTACACCTTC. The rearrangement links TRBV5-6 to TRBJ1-2, with a tentative D call TRBD1 (5 bases). CDR3 size: 13 residues. Germline V gives CDR1 SGHDT, CDR2 YYEEEE. Trimming pared 1 base from V and 4 bases from J, leaving 8 bases between.

The chain combines TRBV6-5 with TRBJ2-7, with 10 bases fitting TRBD1. The CDR3 loop spans 15 amino acids. From germline, CDR1 is MNHEY and CDR2 SVGAGI. Unmatched junction bases numbered 8, after V lost 6 bases and J lost 3 bases. CDR3: CASRAGQGGRYEQYV. The CDR3 DNA reads TGTGCCAGCAGAGCTGGACAGGGGGGCCGCTACGAGCAGTACGTC.

The chain combines TRBV5-5 with TRBJ2-7; perhaps TRBD2 as D (5 bases). Per germline, CDR1 SGHKS and CDR2 YYEKEE (reference sequence). CDR3 length: 14 residues. The V end lost 0 bases, the J end lost 0 bases, and 7 bases lay between the germline ends. CDR3 nucleotide sequence: TGTGCCAGCAGCTTGGTTGCGGGCTCCTACGAGCAGTACGTC. This codes for CASSLVAGSYEQYV.

This clone showed up just once. The rearrangement links TRBV5-1 to TRBJ2-7; D unresolved. The CDR3 runs to 16 residues. Per germline, CDR1 SGHRS and CDR2 YFSETQ. V dropped 1 base and J dropped 2 bases, with 16 bases sitting between them. The CDR3 region has the DNA TGCGCCAGCAGCTTGACTGGGTCGACAAGCACCTACGAGCAGTACGTC. As protein: CASSLTGSTSTYEQYV.